These 15 T cell receptor beta chains originate from one sample sequenced in a study of PD-1 blockade in classical Hodgkin lymphoma. Sequencing was performed with immunoSEQ multiplex PCR; in TCRdb, only in-frame clones are kept and a portion is missing. The sample contains 95,000 to 100,000 clones, about 89% of which appear only once. Each of the patients experienced relapse following autologous stem cell transplantation, and their brentuximab vedotin exposure differed. Specimen: peripheral blood mononuclear cells (PBMCs), collected before the second cycle of nivolumab. The origin of the receptors is a human donor with classical Hodgkin lymphoma.

The chain uses TRBV6-5 and TRBJ2-1, with TRBD1 as a possible D gene (5 bases). The CDR3 loop spans 14 amino acids. Germline lookup yields CDR1 MNHEY and CDR2 SVGAGI. The V end was cut by 5 bases, the J end by 9 bases, with 17 bases between. CDR3 residues: CASSPIPQGTEQFF. The DNA for the CDR3 is TGTGCCAGCAGTCCGATACCCCAGGGAACTGAGCAGTTCTTC.

The J gene is TRBJ1-6, the V gene TRBV10-1; D remains unclear. Germline values: CDR1 WNHNN, CDR2 SYGVQD (reference sequence). V shed 6 bases and J shed 6 bases, with 9 bases lying between them. The CDR3 is 13 residues long. This chain's CDR3 is CASRSDGNSPLHF. The CDR3 DNA is TGCGCCAGCAGGTCTGACGGTAATTCACCCCTCCACTTT.

The chain has TRBV7-9 and TRBJ2-5, with TRBD1 matching over 10 bases. With V trimmed by 3 bases and J by 2 bases, 9 bases remained unmatched. Looked up from germline, CDR1 is SEHNR and CDR2 is FQNEAQ (reference sequence). CDR3 length equals 17 residues. CDR3 protein: CASSFETGTGAQETQYF. The CDR3 bases are TGTGCCAGCAGCTTCGAGACCGGGACAGGGGCACAAGAGACCCAGTACTTC.

The chain employs TRBV4-2 and TRBJ1-5, with 7 bases fitting TRBD1. Germline trimming cut 0 bases from V and 4 bases from J; bases unmatched to any gene: 3. CDR1 and CDR2 from the germline V gene are LGHNA and YNFKEQ. CDR3 length: 15 residues. The CDR3 DNA sequence: TGTGCCAGCAGCCAAGACGGGACAGAGAATCAGCCCCAGCATTTT. This sequence encodes CASSQDGTENQPQHF.

On this clone itself: Other DNA sequences within the sample encode an identical CDR3. The chain combines TRBV30 with TRBJ1-1, with D unclear. The CDR3 runs to 12 residues. Germline loops: CDR1 GTSNPN, CDR2 SVGIG (reference sequence). The ends were cut back, 0 bases at V and 3 bases at J, with 5 bases in the middle. CDR3 nucleotides: TGTGCCTGGAGTGTAAGCTACACTGAAGCTTTCTTT. The encoded protein is CAWSVSYTEAFF.

This CDR3 reads CASSSGAPYEQYF. The CDR3 DNA follows: TGTGCCAGCAGCTCAGGGGCCCCCTACGAGCAGTACTTC. J is TRBJ2-5 and V is TRBV5-4, with TRBD1 as a possible D gene (6 bases). The DNA end lines up better with TRBJ2-7; the J call may be wrong. This CDR3 is 13 amino acids long. Germline V gives CDR1 SGHNT, CDR2 YYREEE (reference sequence).

The chain combines TRBV7-9 with TRBJ2-7; D uncertain. Germline V gene lookup returns CDR1 SEHNR and CDR2 FQNEAQ (reference sequence). This CDR3 is 10 amino acids long. The ends were cut back, 5 bases at V and 5 bases at J, with 4 bases in the middle. The CDR3 is CASSPNEQYF. CDR3 coding DNA: TGTGCCAGCAGCCCGAACGAGCAGTACTTC. Looking up the rest from reference TRBV7-9 and TRBJ2-7 gives the full variable domain: DTGVSQNPRHKITKRGQNVTFRCDPISEHNRLYWYRQTLGQGPEFLTYFQNEAQLEKSRLLSDRFSAERPKGSFSTLEIQRTEQGDSAMYLCASSPNEQYFGPGTRLTVT.

The V call is TRBV19, the J call TRBJ2-7, with a tentative D call TRBD1 (6 bases). The V and J ends lost 2 bases and 1 base respectively, with 12 bases between them. Germline lookup yields CDR1 LNHDA and CDR2 SQIVND (reference sequence). CDR3 length equals 15 residues. CDR3 loop: CASSINPGQSYEQYF. In DNA form, the CDR3 reads TGTGCCAGTAGTATAAACCCCGGACAGTCCTACGAGCAGTACTTC.

The chain links TRBV10-3 to TRBJ1-5, with no clear D. Deletions cut 0 bases from V and 0 bases from J, with 9 bases between. This CDR3 spans 16 amino acids. Per the germline V gene, CDR1 is ENHRY and CDR2 is SYGVKD. CDR3: CAISESGANSNQPQHF. Here the CDR3 DNA reads TGTGCCATCAGTGAGTCAGGCGCCAATAGCAATCAGCCCCAGCATTTT.

The chain employs TRBV19 and TRBJ2-1; 15 bases match TRBD2. The CDR3 has 19 residues. V was clipped by 3 bases and J by 0 bases; unmatched bases: 6. The germline CDR1 and CDR2 sequences are LNHDA and SQIVND (reference sequence). The CDR3 loop reads CASSIGGLAGGSSYNEQFF. The CDR3 DNA reads TGTGCCAGTAGTATTGGAGGACTAGCGGGGGGGAGCTCCTACAATGAGCAGTTCTTC.

The rearrangement joins TRBV5-1 to TRBJ2-7; 9 nucleotides agree with TRBD1. The junction had 11 bases not matched to a gene; V was cut back by 4 bases and J by 3 bases. CDR1 and CDR2 (germline): SGHRS, YFSETQ. The CDR3 has 16 amino acids. In nucleotides, the CDR3 is TGCGCCAGCAGCCTAGCTATGACAGGGGGAGGCTACGAGCAGTACTTC. Its protein product is CASSLAMTGGGYEQYF.

The rearrangement uses TRBV20-1 and TRBJ2-5; D remains ambiguous. Germline V gene lookup returns CDR1 DFQATT and CDR2 SNEGSKA (reference sequence). The CDR3 has 11 amino acids. Trimming removed 6 bases from V and 5 bases from J, with 10 bases in between. Here the CDR3 reads CSAKQWETQYF. CDR3 DNA: TGCAGTGCCAAACAGTGGGAGACCCAGTACTTC.

CDR3 region: CASSLARDNHYEQYF. CDR3 in DNA: TGTGCCAGCAGCTTGGCTAGGGACAACCACTACGAGCAGTACTTC. The chain links TRBV5-6 to TRBJ2-7; a weak D match, TRBD1 (6 bases). The CDR3 loop spans 15 amino acids. Germline CDR1 reads SGHDT; CDR2 reads YYEEEE. Trimming took 0 bases from V and 3 from J, leaving 13 bases between them. The entire variable domain, with the rest obtained from reference TRBV5-6 and TRBJ2-7, is as follows: DAGVTQSPTHLIKTRGQQVTLRCSPKSGHDTVSWYQQALGQGPQFIFQYYEEEERQRGNFPDRFSGHQFPNYSSELNVNALLLGDSALYLCASSLARDNHYEQYFGPGTRLTVT.

With regard to this clone: Different DNA sequences within this sample yield the same CDR3. The J gene is TRBJ2-5, the V gene TRBV28; D possibly corresponds to TRBD2 (6 bases). CDR3 length: 13 amino acids. Germline V gives CDR1 MDHEN, CDR2 SYDVKM. Trimming took 6 bases from V and 2 from J, leaving 10 bases between them. The CDR3 sequence is CASRRGLQETQYF. DNA of the CDR3: TGTGCCAGCAGGAGGGGACTGCAAGAGACCCAGTACTTC.

The rearrangement joins TRBV6-5 to TRBJ1-5; possibly TRBD1 for D (6 bases). This CDR3 is built from 13 residues. V dropped 6 bases and J dropped 5 bases, with 11 bases sitting between them. In germline, CDR1 is MNHEY, CDR2 SVGAGI. CDR3 DNA sequence: TGTGCCAGCAGGCAGGGGTCCCATCAGCCCCAGCATTTT. It specifies CASRQGSHQPQHF.